What follows are 11 T cell receptor beta chains derived from one specimen sequenced in a study of graft-versus-host responses after intestinal transplantation. Method: immunoSEQ multiplex PCR; TCRdb's copy keeps in-frame clones and lacks some. Here the sample spans about 88,000 clones, 85% to 90% being singletons. The antigens these receptors bind are not known. The input for sequencing was unstimulated CD4+ T cells sorted from spleen or lymph node cells, taken before intestinal transplant. These receptors were taken from a human donor who received an intestinal transplant.

DNA of the CDR3: TGCGCCAGCAGGGGACAGTTGAACACTGAAGCTTTCTTT. As protein: CASRGQLNTEAFF. This chain joins TRBV5-1 and TRBJ1-1, with 7 bases that match TRBD1. There are 13 residues in the CDR3. Germline CDR1 SGHRS, CDR2 YFSETQ. J was trimmed by 0 bases and V by 5 bases; bases with no gene match: 1.

The chain combines TRBV7-3 with TRBJ2-5, with 12 bases fitting TRBD2. V lost 6 bases and J lost 5; bases outside the gene matches: 7. The CDR3 spans 15 residues. CDR1 is SGHTA and CDR2 is FQGTGA in the germline V gene. The CDR3 is CASSSSGGASETQYF. In nucleotides, the CDR3 is TGTGCCAGCAGTTCTAGCGGGGGGGCCTCGGAGACCCAGTACTTC.

The V call is TRBV9, the J call TRBJ1-2, with D possibly being TRBD1 (6 bases). Germline lookup yields CDR1 SGDLS and CDR2 YYNGEE. V gave up 3 bases and J gave up 3 bases, with 18 bases separating them. The CDR3 sequence is 16 residues long. DNA for the CDR3: TGTGCCAGCAGCGCGACACAGGGTGCTTGGGACTATGGCTACACCTTC. Protein: CASSATQGAWDYGYTF.

This chain uses TRBV5-1 with TRBJ1-3; no firm D call. V was shortened by 0 bases and J by 0 bases, with 10 bases between the two germline ends. The CDR3 loop spans 16 amino acids. Germline V gene lookup returns CDR1 SGHRS and CDR2 YFSETQ. CDR3 protein: CASSLERPLSGNTIYF. CDR3 nucleotide sequence: TGCGCCAGCAGCTTGGAGCGGCCCCTCTCTGGAAACACCATATATTTT.

The V call is TRBV7-2, the J call TRBJ2-7, with a possible D match to TRBD1 (6 bases). CDR3 size: 15 residues. Germline-derived CDR1 and CDR2 are SGHTA and FQGNSA. V was shortened by 3 bases and J by 0 bases, with 12 bases between the two germline ends. CDR3 in amino acids: CASSFRTDYSYEQYF. The CDR3 nucleotides read TGTGCCAGCAGCTTCCGGACAGATTACTCCTACGAGCAGTACTTC.

The chain combines TRBV9 with TRBJ1-2; 8 bases align to TRBD1. The V gene's germline CDR1 is SGDLS and CDR2 YYNGEE. With V trimmed by 3 bases and J by 2 bases, 0 bases remained unmatched. The CDR3 is 13 residues long. The CDR3: CASSGQGNYGYTF. The CDR3 bases are TGTGCCAGCAGCGGACAGGGGAACTATGGCTACACCTTC.

This sequence joins TRBV5-1 and TRBJ1-5; TRBD1 is a possible D gene (6 bases). Trimming stripped 0 bases from V and 7 bases from J, with 11 bases between. Germline V gives CDR1 SGHRS, CDR2 YFSETQ. The CDR3 is 14 amino acids. The CDR3 protein is CASSLGGQGQPQHF. The CDR3 coding sequence is TGCGCCAGCAGCTTGGGGGGTCAGGGGCAGCCCCAGCATTTT.

The rearrangement uses TRBV7-6 and TRBJ1-2; D might be TRBD1 (5 bases). CDR1 SGHVS and CDR2 FNYEAQ come from the germline V gene. CDR3 length: 16 residues. Trimming stripped 1 base from V and 2 bases from J, with 14 bases between. The CDR3 spells CASSLGAPGLNYGYTF. The CDR3 DNA follows: TGTGCCAGCAGCTTAGGGGCTCCGGGACTCAACTATGGCTACACCTTC.

This clone appeared a few times. The V gene is TRBV4-1, the J gene TRBJ1-6, with D possibly TRBD1 on 6 matching bases. This CDR3 comprises 14 residues. V gave up 1 base and J gave up 9 bases, with 10 bases separating them. CDR1 is MGHRA and CDR2 is YSYEKL in the germline V gene. The CDR3 protein is CASSQAGGRSPLHF. In nucleotides, the CDR3 is TGCGCCAGCAGCCAAGCCGGGGGGCGTTCACCCCTCCACTTT.

For this clone: The same CDR3 also results from other DNA sequences found in this sample. This chain links TRBV18 with TRBJ1-1; unclear D gene. CDR3 length: 14 residues. CDR1 and CDR2 (germline): KGHSH, LQKENI. V lost 1 base, J lost 1 base, and 7 bases lay in between. The CDR3 DNA is TGTGCCAGCTCACCACAGGGAGGGAACACTGAAGCTTTCTTT. Translation: CASSPQGGNTEAFF.

This rearrangement joins TRBV19 to TRBJ1-1; D uncertain. Germline V gene data show CDR1 as LNHDA and CDR2 as SQIVND (reference sequence). Trimming took off 1 base at V and 6 bases at J, with 3 bases between the two ends. This CDR3 has 11 residues. CDR3 bases: TGTGCCAGTAGTATAGTCGCTGAAGCTTTCTTT. Protein sequence: CASSIVAEAFF.